What follows are 23 T cell receptor beta chains derived from one specimen sequenced in a study of blood T cell repertoires in COVID-19. TCRdb's copy holds only in-frame clones and misses some; the assay was immunoSEQ multiplex PCR. The sample shows more than 200,000 clones, roughly 80% of them seen only once. Sequences were obtained from peripheral blood. The source of these receptors is a woman in her thirties or forties with active or convalescent COVID-19.

CDR3 sequence (DNA): TGTGCCAGCAGCTTAGCTTTCGACTTTTCCTACGAGCAGTACTTC. This gives the protein CASSLAFDFSYEQYF. The chain uses TRBV7-9 and TRBJ2-7; the D is unclear. With 0 bases removed from V and 1 base from J, the gap between germline ends came to 10 bases. The V gene's germline CDR1 is SEHNR and CDR2 FQNEAQ (reference sequence). CDR3 length equals 15 residues.

The rearrangement uses TRBV6-5 and TRBJ1-2, with TRBD1 matching 7 bases. Germline loops: CDR1 MNHEY, CDR2 SVGAGI. V shed 7 bases, J shed 3 bases, and the junction held 8 bases outside the gene matches. The CDR3 extends over 14 amino acids. As DNA, the CDR3 is TGTGCCAGCACCCGACAGGGAATTGACTATGGCTACACCTTC. It encodes CASTRQGIDYGYTF.

V usage is TRBV5-3 and J usage is TRBJ1-5, with 7 positions matching TRBD1. TRBV5-3 is reported as an ORF; its role is uncertain. This CDR3 spans 13 amino acids. V shed 9 bases and J 1 base; nucleotides not matched to a gene: 4. The DNA of the CDR3 is TGTGCCACAAAGGGGGCAAGCAATCAGCCCCAGCATTTT. Its translation is CATKGASNQPQHF.

The gene calls are TRBV10-1 and TRBJ2-2; D perhaps matches TRBD1 (6 bases). CDR1 is WNHNN and CDR2 is SYGVQD in the germline V gene (reference sequence). Trimming cost V 4 bases and J 0 bases, with 6 bases left between them. The CDR3 runs 14 residues. Written as DNA, the CDR3 is TGCGCCAGCAGTGGGACAGCGAACACCGGGGAGCTGTTTTTT. This sequence encodes CASSGTANTGELFF.

The DNA of the CDR3 is TGCAGCGTACCAAAGGGACTAGCGGGAGGGGAGACCCAGTACTTC. This translates into CSVPKGLAGGETQYF. This sequence joins TRBV29-1 and TRBJ2-5, with TRBD2 identical over 16 bases. V dropped 6 bases and J dropped 5; count of bases not matched to a gene: 6. Germline-derived CDR1 and CDR2 are SQVTM and ANQGSEA. CDR3 length equals 15 residues.

This chain links TRBV27 with TRBJ1-5; D is unclear. V was trimmed by 3 bases and J by 5 bases, leaving 5 bases between them. Germline V lookup: CDR1 MNHEY, CDR2 SMNVEV (reference sequence). There are 12 residues in the CDR3. CDR3 in DNA: TGTGCCAGCAGTTTCTTTGATCAGCCCCAGCATTTT. It yields the protein CASSFFDQPQHF.

This clone was seen only once. The rearrangement joins TRBV5-8 to TRBJ1-4, with TRBD1 identical over 9 bases. The V gene end was trimmed by 3 bases and the J gene end by 8 bases; junction bases not matched to a gene: 11. Per the germline V gene, CDR1 is SGHTS and CDR2 is YDEGEE. The CDR3 is 16 amino acids. In DNA form, the CDR3 reads TGTGCCAGCAGCTCTCTCACAGGGGGCGCGACGGAAAAACTGTTTTTT. This codes for CASSSLTGGATEKLFF.

J is TRBJ1-4 and V is TRBV2; D is possibly TRBD1 (6 bases). The CDR3 sequence is 15 residues long. Per germline, CDR1 SNHLY and CDR2 FYNNEI. Between the trimmed V and J ends, which lost 9 bases and 0 bases, there was a span of 14 bases. CDR3 in amino acids: CARGGVSATNEKLFF. CDR3 nucleotides: TGTGCCAGAGGGGGGGTCTCGGCAACTAATGAAAAACTGTTTTTT.

This chain uses TRBV4-3 with TRBJ1-5; D is possibly TRBD1 (5 bases). This CDR3 region has 16 residues. Germline V gene sequence: CDR1 LGHNA, CDR2 YSLEER. Trimming took 0 bases from V and 0 from J, leaving 9 bases between them. CDR3 sequence: CASSQDWGDSNQPQHF. The CDR3 nucleotides read TGCGCCAGCAGCCAAGACTGGGGGGATAGCAATCAGCCCCAGCATTTT.

V usage is TRBV9 and J usage is TRBJ2-1, with TRBD1 as a possible D gene (6 bases). In germline, CDR1 is SGDLS, CDR2 YYNGEE. The V gene lost 5 bases and the J gene lost 3 bases, with 15 bases spanning the gap. CDR3 length: 15 residues. Here the CDR3 reads CASSSSQGRYNEQFF. CDR3 DNA sequence: TGTGCCAGCAGTTCGAGCCAGGGGCGCTACAATGAGCAGTTCTTC.

This clone was detected a few times. This sequence joins TRBV2 and TRBJ2-7; D is possibly TRBD1 (6 bases). Germline loops: CDR1 SNHLY, CDR2 FYNNEI. The ends were cut back, 6 bases at V and 4 bases at J, with 13 bases in the middle. The CDR3 is made up of 13 amino acids. The CDR3 protein is CASSITQGYEQYF. In nucleotides, the CDR3 is TGTGCCAGCAGCATAACACAGGGTTACGAGCAGTACTTC.

The rearrangement uses TRBV5-4 and TRBJ2-7; 14 bases match TRBD2. V dropped 4 bases and J dropped 3; count of bases not matched to a gene: 6. CDR3 size: 16 residues. Germline-derived CDR1 and CDR2 are SGHNT and YYREEE (reference sequence). CDR3 sequence (DNA): TGTGCCAGCAGCGCGGGACTAGCGGGAGAATTCTACGAGCAGTACTTC. Translating it yields CASSAGLAGEFYEQYF.

The chain carries TRBV7-2 and TRBJ1-2; the D gene is possibly TRBD1 (6 bases). V lost 2 bases and J 2 bases, leaving 9 bases between the germline ends. The CDR3 runs to 14 residues. Germline V gene sequence: CDR1 SGHTA, CDR2 FQGNSA. In DNA form, the CDR3 reads TGTGCCAGCAGCTTAAACAGGGTGAACTATGGCTACACCTTC. It yields the protein CASSLNRVNYGYTF.

CDR3 coding DNA: TGTGCCAGTAGTCCCCCGGGCCGGGGTGGGTACTATGGCTACACCTTC. The encoded protein is CASSPPGRGGYYGYTF. The rearrangement uses TRBV19 and TRBJ1-2; no clear D gene. The V end was cut by 5 bases, the J end by 3 bases, with 19 bases between. This CDR3 region has 16 residues. CDR1 LNHDA and CDR2 SQIVND come from the germline V gene (reference sequence). The whole variable domain, filled in from reference TRBV19 and TRBJ1-2, reads DGGITQSPKYLFRKEGQNVTLSCEQNLNHDAMYWYRQDPGQGLRLIYYSQIVNDFQKGDIAEGYSVSREKKESFPLTVTSAQKNPTAFYLCASSPPGRGGYYGYTFGSGTRLTVV.

The gene calls are TRBV23-1 and TRBJ2-6; D remains unclear. TRBV23-1 is classed as an ORF, of uncertain function. The CDR3 is 16 residues long. V was clipped by 2 bases and J by 0 bases, with 8 bases between them. The CDR3 here is CASSQGPLSGANVLTF. CDR3 bases: TGCGCCAGCAGTCAAGGGCCTCTCTCTGGGGCCAACGTCCTGACTTTC.

V and J are TRBV9 and TRBJ2-1; the D gene is possibly TRBD2 (7 bases). CDR1 is SGDLS and CDR2 is YYNGEE in the germline V gene. Trimming shortened V by 0 bases and J by 0 bases, and 19 bases separated the two germline ends. The CDR3 is 19 amino acids. The CDR3 reads CASSVDWRGGQFSYNEQFF. CDR3 DNA sequence: TGTGCCAGCAGCGTAGATTGGAGGGGGGGGCAGTTCTCCTACAATGAGCAGTTCTTC.

This clone came up once. The chain links TRBV30 to TRBJ1-3; D ambiguous. Trimming took off 5 bases at V and 2 bases at J, with 13 bases between the two ends. Germline values: CDR1 GTSNPN, CDR2 SVGIG (reference sequence). The CDR3 extends over 14 amino acids. Here the CDR3 reads CAWGRRGAGNTIYF. CDR3 DNA sequence: TGTGCCTGGGGACGGCGGGGAGCTGGAAACACCATATATTTT.

CDR3 nucleotides: TGCAGTGCCGACAGGAACACTGAAGCTTTCTTT. This encodes CSADRNTEAFF. The genes are TRBV20-1 and TRBJ1-1, with a possible D match to TRBD1 (5 bases). The ends were cut back, 6 bases at V and 1 base at J, with 6 bases in the middle. Germline loops: CDR1 DFQATT, CDR2 SNEGSKA (reference sequence). The CDR3 covers 11 residues.

The chain recombines TRBV5-6 with TRBJ1-2, with 11 bases fitting TRBD1. Germline CDR1 SGHDT, CDR2 YYEEEE. J lost 0 bases, V lost 4 bases, and 8 bases had no gene match. This CDR3 is built from 17 residues. Here the CDR3 reads CASSHRDRGSSNYGYTF. CDR3 bases: TGTGCCAGCAGCCACCGGGACAGGGGGTCCTCTAACTATGGCTACACCTTC.

The chain joins TRBV5-1 to TRBJ1-4; a possible D gene is TRBD1 (6 bases). Trimming took off 4 bases at V and 4 bases at J, with 11 bases between the two ends. CDR1 and CDR2 (germline): SGHRS, YFSETQ. This CDR3 region has 14 residues. The CDR3 DNA sequence: TGCGCCAGCAGCCGGACAGCCGATAATGAAAAACTGTTTTTT. Its translation: CASSRTADNEKLFF.

The gene calls are TRBV5-1 and TRBJ1-1, with D uncertain. Germline assignment: CDR1 SGHRS and CDR2 YFSETQ. The CDR3 consists of 14 residues. Trimming stripped 1 base from V and 2 bases from J, with 9 bases between. CDR3 loop: CASSLYSLNTEAFF. As DNA, the CDR3 is TGCGCCAGCAGCTTGTACAGTCTTAACACTGAAGCTTTCTTT.

J is TRBJ1-5 and V is TRBV6-5; TRBD1 matches 9 bases. In germline, CDR1 is MNHEY, CDR2 SVGAGI. The CDR3 consists of 13 residues. The CDR3 loop is CDNTGGCNQPQHF. The DNA for the CDR3 is TGTGACAATACAGGGGGCTGCAATCAGCCCCAGCATTTT.

Only a few counts were recorded for this clone. The chain has TRBV19 and TRBJ2-2; 7 positions match TRBD2. After removal of 6 bases from V and 0 bases from J, the junction contained 7 bases not matched to a gene. Germline assignment: CDR1 LNHDA and CDR2 SQIVND (reference sequence). This CDR3 spans 16 amino acids. The CDR3 sequence is CASSRYRGANTGELFF. The CDR3 nucleotides are TGTGCCAGTAGCCGCTACCGGGGGGCGAACACCGGGGAGCTGTTTTTT.